This T cell receptor beta chain was captured by sequencing in a study of blood T cell repertoires in COVID-19. Libraries were prepared by immunoSEQ multiplex PCR; TCRdb keeps only in-frame clonotypes and omits some of them. The data hold more than 95,000 clones, with 87% observed a single time. Sequencing input: peripheral blood. The TCR was taken from a man over 45 in a cohort sampled during active COVID-19.

The CDR3 region is CASSLVLAIPYEQYF. CDR3 nucleotide sequence: TGTGCCAGCAGCTTGGTCCTAGCGATTCCCTACGAGCAGTACTTC. The chain carries TRBV5-5 and TRBJ2-7, with a possible D match to TRBD2 (6 bases). The V end was cut by 0 bases, the J end by 2 bases, with 12 bases between. The germline V gene encodes CDR1 SGHKS and CDR2 YYEKEE (reference sequence). The CDR3 has 15 residues.